Presented here are 15 T cell receptor beta chains from one specimen sequenced in a study of cytomegalovirus exposure and HLA in healthy donors. PCR employed 60 Vbeta and 13 Jbeta primers. TCRdb keeps only in-frame clones here, not all; method: immunoSEQ multiplex PCR. The sample has around 150,000 clones; 70% to 90% are singletons. The specimen sequenced was PBMCs. These receptors all come from a man between 18 and 29 years old in good health and CMV-seropositive.

V gene TRBV2 combines with J gene TRBJ2-1; 7 nucleotides agree with TRBD2. The CDR3 has 12 amino acids. Germline loops: CDR1 SNHLY, CDR2 FYNNEI. Trimming removed 8 bases from V and 4 bases from J; junction bases left unmatched: 2. The chain's CDR3 is CASAGVYNEQFF. In DNA, the CDR3 is TGTGCCAGCGCGGGGGTTTACAATGAGCAGTTCTTC.

J is TRBJ2-7 and V is TRBV7-2; D might be TRBD1 (7 bases). V lost 2 bases to trimming and J lost 3 bases, with 17 bases between them. Germline V gene sequence: CDR1 SGHTA, CDR2 FQGNSA. The CDR3 extends over 16 amino acids. The CDR3 region has the DNA TGTGCCAGCAGCTTAACAGGGGTTGGGGGGTACTACGAGCAGTACTTC. Its translation: CASSLTGVGGYYEQYF.

CDR3 sequence (DNA): TGTGCCAGCAGCGTACAAGCGGGGGGGGGTAATGAGCAGTTCTTC. The encoded protein is CASSVQAGGGNEQFF. The gene calls are TRBV9 and TRBJ2-1, with TRBD2 matching 10 bases. The germline V gene encodes CDR1 SGDLS and CDR2 YYNGEE. The CDR3 runs to 15 residues. Trimming at V came to 1 base and at J to 7 bases, leaving 5 bases not matched to a gene.

This sequence joins TRBV19 and TRBJ1-6; D possibly corresponds to TRBD1 (6 bases). Germline V CDR1 and CDR2: LNHDA, SQIVND (reference sequence). The ends were cut back, 5 bases at V and 6 bases at J, with 11 bases in the middle. The CDR3 sequence is 14 residues long. Written as DNA, the CDR3 is TGTGCCAGTAGTGCCCTACAGGGTAATTCACCCCTCCACTTT. Amino acid sequence: CASSALQGNSPLHF.

The chain joins TRBV20-1 to TRBJ2-5; D not certain. Germline V gene data show CDR1 as DFQATT and CDR2 as SNEGSKA (reference sequence). V lost 2 bases and J 3 bases, leaving 4 bases between the germline ends. The CDR3 covers 11 residues. In DNA, the CDR3 is TGCAGTGCTAGACCCGAAGAGACCCAGTACTTC. Its protein product is CSARPEETQYF.

This chain connects TRBV30 to TRBJ1-4; weak D call: TRBD1 (6 bases). V gave up 7 bases and J gave up 4 bases, with 10 bases separating them. The CDR3 is 12 amino acids. Germline assignment: CDR1 GTSNPN and CDR2 SVGIG (reference sequence). The CDR3: CAYEGDNEKLFF. In DNA form, the CDR3 reads TGTGCCTACGAGGGGGATAATGAAAAACTGTTTTTT.

Written as DNA, the CDR3 is TGTGCCAGCAGCTTGGTGGGACAGGGAGGGGAGGGCTACACCTTC. The encoded protein is CASSLVGQGGEGYTF. The V gene is TRBV5-4, the J gene TRBJ1-2; 9 nucleotides align to TRBD1. This CDR3 contains 15 residues. Trimming at V came to 0 bases and at J to 8 bases, leaving 8 bases not matched to a gene. CDR1 is SGHNT, CDR2 YYREEE, per germline (reference sequence).

This rearrangement joins TRBV18 to TRBJ1-1; 10 nucleotides match TRBD1. Germline CDR1 is KGHSH and CDR2 is LQKENI. V was clipped by 6 bases and J by 4 bases; unmatched bases: 11. This CDR3 contains 16 residues. CDR3 amino acids: CASSLGQGDVGTEAFF. CDR3 nucleotide sequence: TGTGCCAGCTCTCTCGGACAGGGGGACGTTGGCACTGAAGCTTTCTTT.

This chain joins TRBV11-2 and TRBJ1-1, with D hard to call. The germline V gene encodes CDR1 SGHAT and CDR2 FQNNGV. The V gene lost 2 bases and the J gene lost 0 bases, with 7 bases spanning the gap. This CDR3 has 14 amino acids. The CDR3 DNA follows: TGTGCCAGCAGCTTAAATTCCATGAACACTGAAGCTTTCTTT. Translating it yields CASSLNSMNTEAFF.

The chain recombines TRBV6-5 with TRBJ1-5, with 11 bases that match TRBD1. V lost 5 bases to trimming and J lost 4 bases; unmatched junction nucleotides: 1. The germline gives CDR1 MNHEY, CDR2 SVGAGI. CDR3 length: 14 residues. The CDR3 protein is CASSGTGGNQPQHF. CDR3 bases: TGTGCCAGCAGTGGGACAGGGGGGAATCAGCCCCAGCATTTT.

V and J are TRBV30 and TRBJ2-7, with TRBD1 identical over 9 bases. Losses at the gene ends were 4 bases for V and 4 bases for J; bases not matched to a gene: 5. Germline V gene sequence: CDR1 GTSNPN, CDR2 SVGIG (reference sequence). This CDR3 spans 13 amino acids. CDR3 in amino acids: CAWTGTGFYEQYF. CDR3 in DNA: TGTGCCTGGACCGGGACAGGGTTTTACGAGCAGTACTTC.

The V and J genes are TRBV5-5 and TRBJ1-5, with 8 bases fitting TRBD1. V lost 4 bases, J lost 7 bases, and 7 bases stayed unmatched. Germline V gene sequence: CDR1 SGHKS, CDR2 YYEKEE (reference sequence). The length of the CDR3 is 14 residues. The CDR3 loop reads CASSLDRGDQPQHF. Here the CDR3 DNA reads TGTGCCAGCAGCCTAGACAGGGGTGACCAGCCCCAGCATTTT.

The chain carries TRBV7-2 and TRBJ2-3; TRBD2 aligns across 7 bases. Germline CDR1 reads SGHTA; CDR2 reads FQGNSA. The CDR3 spans 14 residues. The J segment lost 6 bases and the V segment lost 1 base, leaving 4 bases of the junction unmatched. CDR3 sequence (DNA): TGTGCCAGCAGCTTAGAATTGCGGGGGGATACGCAGTATTTT. This encodes CASSLELRGDTQYF.

The CDR3 reads CASSELLAGGETQYF. CDR3 in DNA: TGTGCCAGCAGTGAATTGCTAGCGGGAGGGGAGACCCAGTACTTC. The chain employs TRBV2 and TRBJ2-5, with 12 bases aligning to TRBD2. V lost 2 bases, J lost 5 bases, and 3 bases stayed unmatched. Germline V gene lookup returns CDR1 SNHLY and CDR2 FYNNEI. This CDR3 spans 15 amino acids.

This sequence joins TRBV5-6 and TRBJ2-5, with no clear D. The CDR3 is 13 amino acids. The V gene's germline CDR1 is SGHDT and CDR2 YYEEEE. V lost 4 bases, J lost 3 bases, and 10 bases lay in between. The CDR3 here is CASSGEEEETQYF. The CDR3 DNA reads TGTGCCAGCAGCGGAGAAGAGGAAGAGACCCAGTACTTC.